The next 9 T cell receptor beta chains were all read from a single sample in a study of blood T cells in healthy people across ages. Combining a sample-barcoded 5' primer with a J-beta primer mix, a second PCR ran for roughly 6 to 12 cycles. TCRdb reprocessed the 5' RACE reads with MiXCR, giving one entry per CDR3 protein. The table lists 920,000 or so distinct CDR3 sequences, more than 40% of them singletons. Sequenced sample: blood. Receptors were obtained from a woman in her fifties or sixties in good health.

This clonotype was detected a few times. The chain combines TRBV10-1 with TRBJ2-3; D is possibly TRBD2 (5 bases). The germline V gene has CDR1 WNHNN and CDR2 SYGVQD (reference sequence). V shed 2 bases and J shed 8 bases, with 17 bases lying between them. The CDR3 extends over 15 amino acids. The CDR3 sequence is CASSEEGGGSGTQYF. The CDR3, as DNA: TGCGCCAGCAGTGAGGAGGGCGGAGGTTCGGGTACGCAGTATTTT.

V and J are TRBV20-1 and TRBJ2-3; D is uncertain. Between the trimmed V and J ends, which lost 1 base and 4 bases, there was a span of 12 bases. Germline CDR1 DFQATT, CDR2 SNEGSKA (reference sequence). The CDR3 contains 14 residues. The CDR3 bases are TGCAGTGCTAGAGCCCCAATTCTCGCAGATACGCAGTATTTT. Translation: CSARAPILADTQYF.

The chain is built from TRBV7-8 and TRBJ2-5; 8 bases are shared with TRBD2. V gave up 5 bases and J gave up 11 bases; unmatched junction bases: 13. CDR1 and CDR2 from the germline V gene are SGHVS and FQNEAQ. The length of the CDR3 is 14 residues. The CDR3 region is CASSDRLARGEQYF. CDR3 sequence (DNA): TGTGCCAGCAGCGACAGACTAGCGAGAGGGGAGCAGTACTTC.

In its sample, this clonotype was seen once. The genes are TRBV12-3 or TRBV12-4 and TRBJ1-2, with D perhaps matching TRBD1 (6 bases). Between the trimmed V and J ends, which lost 6 bases and 5 bases, there was a span of 19 bases. There are 15 residues in the CDR3. The CDR3 protein is CASSQGAGEGYGYTF. The CDR3 DNA follows: TGTGCCAGCAGCCAAGGGGCAGGGGAAGGATATGGCTACACCTTC.

This chain joins TRBV25-1 and TRBJ1-1; D is possibly TRBD1 (6 bases). V was trimmed by 2 bases and J by 2 bases, leaving 12 bases between them. Per the germline V gene, CDR1 is MGHDK and CDR2 is SYGVNS. The CDR3 covers 15 residues. CDR3 bases: TGTGCCAGCAGTGAACCGGACAGAACTAACACTGAAGCTTTCTTT. This sequence encodes CASSEPDRTNTEAFF.

CDR3 sequence reads: CASSQDRAGGCEQYF. CDR3 sequence (DNA): TGTGCCAGCAGCCAAGATCGGGCGGGCGGCTGCGAGCAGTACTTC. The chain has TRBV3-1 and TRBJ2-7; the D gene is possibly TRBD2 (5 bases). Trimming pared 0 bases from V and 6 bases from J, leaving 15 bases between. The CDR3 is made up of 15 amino acids. Germline V gives CDR1 LGHDT, CDR2 YNNKEL (reference sequence).

The chain uses TRBV29-1 and TRBJ2-7; a possible D gene is TRBD1 (5 bases). This CDR3 has 13 residues. From germline, CDR1 is SQVTM and CDR2 ANQGSEA. The CDR3 region has the DNA TGCAGTGGTTCCCAGGGCTTTTCGGACGAGCAGTACTTC. This encodes CSGSQGFSDEQYF.

Only a few counts were recorded for this clonotype. J is TRBJ2-7 and V is TRBV5-6; 7 positions agree with TRBD2. The junction had 6 bases not matched to a gene; V was cut back by 0 bases and J by 0 bases. CDR1 SGHDT and CDR2 YYEEEE come from the germline V gene. This CDR3 contains 16 residues. CDR3 DNA sequence: TGTGCCAGCAGCTTGGGTGGCGGGAGTTACTCCTACGAGCAGTACTTC. It translates to CASSLGGGSYSYEQYF.

The rearrangement uses TRBV20-1 and TRBJ2-3, with 8 nucleotides matching TRBD2. There are 14 residues in the CDR3. CDR1 and CDR2 (germline): DFQATT, SNEGSKA (reference sequence). After removal of 5 bases from V and 5 bases from J, the junction contained 9 bases not matched to a gene. This CDR3 is CSAAQEREQDTQYF. The CDR3 nucleotides read TGCAGTGCTGCCCAGGAGCGGGAGCAAGATACGCAGTATTTT.